The clone carrying this T cell receptor beta chain was counted only a few times. Its specificity is unknown. The data belong to a study of cytomegalovirus exposure and HLA in healthy donors. This CDR3 has 14 amino acids. Trimming stripped 0 bases from V and 2 bases from J, with 7 bases between. CDR1 and CDR2 from the germline V gene are MGHDK and SYGVNS. Findings and limits, study-wide: Segments of the TCR beta V type were, in most cases, productive about 87% or about 30% of the time in an earlier analysis. There were some public TCRs occurring in many donors, but most TCR sequences were rare. The study dropped some indistinguishable V segments, TRBV6-2 and TRBV6-3 among them. In vitro data verified a few CMV-associated chains as specific for CMV antigens.

With 60 Vbeta and 13 Jbeta primers, the PCR was carried out. Sequenced by immunoSEQ multiplex PCR; TCRdb stores in-frame clones only, minus some. The sample consists of roughly 160,000 clones, about four fifths of them appearing once. This sequence joins TRBV25-1 and TRBJ1-1; D possibly corresponds to TRBD1 (5 bases). The sequence was obtained from a man in his fifties in good health and CMV-seropositive. The specimen sequenced was PBMCs. CDR3 nucleotide sequence: TGTGCCAGCAGTGAATATAGGGGAAACACTGAAGCTTTCTTT. Translated, it gives CASSEYRGNTEAFF.